What follows are 15 T cell receptor beta chains derived from one specimen sequenced in a study of early T cells in non-severe SARS-CoV-2 infection (dated by TCRdb to about 2021). Libraries were constructed by 5' RACE. TCRdb lists the instrument as NextSeq 500. Using fastp trimming at Q25 and MiXCR clonotype assembly, TCRdb reanalyzed the public sequencing data and kept in-frame beta chains. CDR3 protein duplicates are merged, each entry listing the most common genes and DNA. Here the sample has 40,000 to 50,000 distinct CDR3 sequences; around 6.8% occur a single time. The leading ten clones occupy under 5% of the sample. What was sequenced was whole blood. The receptor source for this set is an adult who was a healthcare worker with PCR-confirmed SARS-CoV-2 infection or an uninfected control (not recorded which).

This clonotype appeared many times. V gene TRBV7-6 combines with J gene TRBJ2-5; a possible D gene is TRBD1 (6 bases). The germline V gene encodes CDR1 SGHVS and CDR2 FNYEAQ. The CDR3 is 14 amino acids. The ends were cut back, 5 bases at V and 1 base at J, with 11 bases in the middle. CDR3 coding DNA: TGTGCCAGCAGCGGACAGACGGTCCAAGAGACCCAGTACTTC. This translates into CASSGQTVQETQYF.

This clonotype occurred a few times. This chain joins TRBV6-2 or TRBV6-3 and TRBJ1-6; a weak D match, TRBD1 (5 bases). Germline V gene data show CDR1 as MNHEY and CDR2 as SVGEGT. V lost 4 bases to trimming and J lost 11 bases, with 6 bases between them. The CDR3 has 11 residues. The CDR3: CASSWGPPLHF. CDR3 nucleotide sequence: TGTGCCAGCAGTTGGGGACCACCCCTCCACTTT.

This clonotype was seen ten or more times. The genes are TRBV7-2 and TRBJ2-2; D perhaps matches TRBD1 (6 bases). The CDR3 totals 13 residues. V shed 5 bases and J shed 4 bases, with 8 bases lying between them. From germline, CDR1 is SGHTA and CDR2 FQGNSA. This chain's CDR3 is CASSPRGTGELFF. Written as DNA, the CDR3 is TGTGCCAGCAGCCCCAGGGGCACCGGGGAGCTGTTTTTT.

This clonotype was observed a handful of times. The chain is built from TRBV7-8 and TRBJ2-2, with TRBD2 identical over 9 bases. Trimming removed 3 bases from V and 6 bases from J; junction bases left unmatched: 8. CDR1 SGHVS and CDR2 FQNEAQ come from the germline V gene. The CDR3 covers 16 residues. This CDR3 is CASSFRRGGRAGELFF. In DNA form, the CDR3 reads TGTGCCAGCAGCTTTCGGCGGGGGGGCCGAGCCGGGGAGCTGTTTTTT.

This clonotype was picked up many times. The J gene is TRBJ1-2, the V gene TRBV2; D uncertain. V gave up 1 base and J gave up 7 bases, with 7 bases separating them. Germline loops: CDR1 SNHLY, CDR2 FYNNEI. The CDR3 consists of 12 residues. The CDR3 protein is CASSEEYAGYTF. The CDR3 coding sequence is TGTGCCAGCAGTGAAGAGTACGCTGGCTACACCTTC.

This clonotype came up a few times. The rearrangement uses TRBV5-1 and TRBJ1-5; D ambiguous. V was cut by 0 bases and J by 3 bases, with 4 bases left in between. CDR1 and CDR2 (germline): SGHRS, YFSETQ. The CDR3 runs 13 residues. The CDR3 DNA reads TGCGCCAGCAGCTTGGACAACAATCAGCCCCAGCATTTT. It translates to CASSLDNNQPQHF.

This clonotype has only a few counts. The J gene is TRBJ1-2, the V gene TRBV6-6, with TRBD1 matching over 8 bases. This CDR3 region has 13 residues. The germline gives CDR1 MNHNY, CDR2 SVGAGI (reference sequence). With V trimmed by 6 bases and J by 2 bases, 2 bases remained unmatched. The CDR3 bases are TGTGCCAGCAGCCGGACAGGGAACTATGGCTACACCTTC. This gives the protein CASSRTGNYGYTF.

This clonotype was seen repeatedly, ten times or more. This sequence joins TRBV28 and TRBJ2-7; D not resolved. The length of the CDR3 is 14 residues. The germline V and J ends were trimmed by 6 bases and 6 bases, with 18 bases remaining between them. In germline, CDR1 is MDHEN, CDR2 SYDVKM. The CDR3 protein is CASSPTSVGREQYF. The CDR3 coding sequence is TGTGCCAGCAGCCCTACTTCTGTCGGGCGCGAGCAGTACTTC.

Only a few counts were recorded for this clonotype. The gene calls are TRBV2 and TRBJ1-2; D not resolved. Germline CDR1 SNHLY, CDR2 FYNNEI. The CDR3 is 13 residues long. The V end lost 11 bases, the J end lost 4 bases, and 17 bases lay between the germline ends. In DNA, the CDR3 is TGTGCCGGGCGGGCAGGCGGCACCTATGGCTACACCTTC. Residues: CAGRAGGTYGYTF.

This clonotype was seen many times. The V call is TRBV5-1, the J call TRBJ2-5; 7 positions agree with TRBD1. The J segment lost 2 bases and the V segment lost 0 bases, leaving 4 bases of the junction unmatched. The length of the CDR3 is 15 residues. Germline CDR1 and CDR2: SGHRS and YFSETQ. CDR3 bases: TGCGCCAGCAGCTTGGTATTACAGGGGCAAGAGACCCAGTACTTC. Protein: CASSLVLQGQETQYF. Full variable domain (rest looked up from reference TRBV5-1 and TRBJ2-5): KAGVTQTPRYLIKTRGQQVTLSCSPISGHRSVSWYQQTPGQGLQFLFEYFSETQRNKGNFPGRFSGRQFSNSRSEMNVSTLELGDSALYLCASSLVLQGQETQYFGPGTRLLVL.

The chain uses TRBV6-2 or TRBV6-3 and TRBJ2-1; D is perhaps TRBD2 (5 bases). Trimming took 2 bases from V and 6 from J, leaving 14 bases between them. The CDR3 is 15 amino acids. Per the germline V gene, CDR1 is MNHEY and CDR2 is SVGEGT. DNA of the CDR3: TGTGCCAGCAGTTACAAACTAGTGGTCAGCAATGAGCAGTTCTTC. Translation: CASSYKLVVSNEQFF.

This clonotype was counted many times. This chain joins TRBV10-3 and TRBJ2-5; 12 bases fit TRBD2. Trimming removed 2 bases from V and 2 bases from J; junction bases left unmatched: 6. The length of the CDR3 is 17 residues. Germline CDR1 and CDR2: ENHRY and SYGVKD. The CDR3 loop reads CAISESWTSGDQETQYF. The CDR3, as DNA: TGTGCCATCAGTGAGAGTTGGACTAGCGGGGATCAAGAGACCCAGTACTTC.

This clonotype was seen at least ten times. This chain joins TRBV4-2 and TRBJ1-1; D possibly corresponds to TRBD1 (6 bases). The V and J ends lost 4 bases and 2 bases respectively, with 8 bases between them. The CDR3 contains 13 residues. Germline assignment: CDR1 LGHNA and CDR2 YNFKEQ. The DNA of the CDR3 is TGTGCCAGCAGCCCCAGGGGAAACACTGAAGCTTTCTTT. Translation: CASSPRGNTEAFF.

This clonotype turned up a few times. The chain links TRBV6-6 to TRBJ1-6; 7 bases align to TRBD1. The CDR3 runs 17 residues. V was clipped by 0 bases and J by 8 bases; unmatched bases: 10. Germline V gene sequence: CDR1 MNHNY, CDR2 SVGAGI (reference sequence). CDR3 bases: TGTGCCAGCAGTTACTCGAAGGGGGCGGCAGGGGATTCACCCCTCCACTTT. Translated, it gives CASSYSKGAAGDSPLHF.

This chain joins TRBV3-1 and TRBJ1-1; 7 bases match TRBD1. The CDR3 covers 14 residues. Germline V lookup: CDR1 LGHDT, CDR2 YNNKEL (reference sequence). Trimming cost V 4 bases and J 2 bases; bases outside gene matches: 4. The DNA for the CDR3 is TGTGCCAGCAGCCGGGGACAGAAAAACACTGAAGCTTTCTTT. Protein: CASSRGQKNTEAFF.